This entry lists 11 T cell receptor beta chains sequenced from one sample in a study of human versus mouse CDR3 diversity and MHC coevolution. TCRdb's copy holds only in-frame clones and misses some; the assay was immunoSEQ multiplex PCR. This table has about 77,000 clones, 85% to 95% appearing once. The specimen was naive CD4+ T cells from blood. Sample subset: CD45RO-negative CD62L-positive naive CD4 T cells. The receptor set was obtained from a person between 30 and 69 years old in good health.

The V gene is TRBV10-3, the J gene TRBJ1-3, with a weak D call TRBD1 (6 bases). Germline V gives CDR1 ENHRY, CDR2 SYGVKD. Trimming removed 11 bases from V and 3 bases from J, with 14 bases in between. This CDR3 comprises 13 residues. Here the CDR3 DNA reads TGTGCCGTCTTCGGACAGATTGGAAACACCATATATTTT. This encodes CAVFGQIGNTIYF.

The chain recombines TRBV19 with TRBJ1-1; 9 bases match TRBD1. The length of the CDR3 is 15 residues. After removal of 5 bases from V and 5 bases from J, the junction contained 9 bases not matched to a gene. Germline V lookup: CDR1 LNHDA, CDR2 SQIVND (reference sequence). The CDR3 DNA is TGTGCCAGTAGTGGCCGGACAGGGGAAAGGACTGAAGCTTTCTTT. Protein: CASSGRTGERTEAFF. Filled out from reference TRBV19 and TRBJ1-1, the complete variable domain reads DGGITQSPKYLFRKEGQNVTLSCEQNLNHDAMYWYRQDPGQGLRLIYYSQIVNDFQKGDIAEGYSVSREKKESFPLTVTSAQKNPTAFYLCASSGRTGERTEAFFGQGTRLTVV.

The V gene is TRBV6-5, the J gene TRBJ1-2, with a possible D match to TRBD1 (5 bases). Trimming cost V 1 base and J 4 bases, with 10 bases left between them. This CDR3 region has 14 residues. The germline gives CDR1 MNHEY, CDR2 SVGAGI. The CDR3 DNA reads TGTGCCAGCAGTTACTGGCAGGGTTCCTATGGCTACACCTTC. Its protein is CASSYWQGSYGYTF.

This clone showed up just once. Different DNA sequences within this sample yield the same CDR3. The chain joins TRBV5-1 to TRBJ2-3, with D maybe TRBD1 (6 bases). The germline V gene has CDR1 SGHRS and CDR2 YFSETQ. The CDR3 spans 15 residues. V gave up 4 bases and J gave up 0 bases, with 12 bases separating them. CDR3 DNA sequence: TGCGCCAGCAGCCTAGGACAGACTAGCACAGATACGCAGTATTTT. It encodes CASSLGQTSTDTQYF.

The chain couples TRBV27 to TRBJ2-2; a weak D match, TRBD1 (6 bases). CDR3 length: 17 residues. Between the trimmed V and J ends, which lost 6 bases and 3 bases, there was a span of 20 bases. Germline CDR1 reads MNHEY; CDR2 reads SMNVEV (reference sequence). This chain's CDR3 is CASREPNRAADTGELFF. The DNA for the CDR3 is TGTGCCAGCAGGGAACCAAACAGGGCGGCGGACACCGGGGAGCTGTTTTTT.

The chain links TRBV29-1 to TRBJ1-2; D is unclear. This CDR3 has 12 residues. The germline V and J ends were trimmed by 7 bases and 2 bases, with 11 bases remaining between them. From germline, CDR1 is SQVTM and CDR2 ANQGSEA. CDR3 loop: CSGGLPNYGYTF. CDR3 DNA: TGCAGCGGAGGCCTCCCAAACTATGGCTACACCTTC.

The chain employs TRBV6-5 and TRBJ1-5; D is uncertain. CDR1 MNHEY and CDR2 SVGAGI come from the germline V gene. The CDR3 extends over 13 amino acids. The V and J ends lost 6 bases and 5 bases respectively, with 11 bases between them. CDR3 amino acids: CASRRTVDQPQHF. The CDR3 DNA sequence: TGTGCCAGCAGACGGACTGTCGATCAGCCCCAGCATTTT.

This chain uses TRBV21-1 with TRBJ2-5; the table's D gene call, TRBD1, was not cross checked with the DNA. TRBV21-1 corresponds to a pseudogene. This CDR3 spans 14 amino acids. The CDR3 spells CASRYRDSQETQYF. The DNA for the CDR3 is TGTGCCAGCAGATACAGGGACAGCCAAGAGACCCAGTACTTC.

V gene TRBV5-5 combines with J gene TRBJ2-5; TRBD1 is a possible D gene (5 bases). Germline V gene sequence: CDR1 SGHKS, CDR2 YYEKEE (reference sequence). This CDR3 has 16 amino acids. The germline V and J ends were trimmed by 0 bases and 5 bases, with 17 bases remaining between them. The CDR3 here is CASSLVASGSMETQYF. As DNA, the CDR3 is TGTGCCAGCAGCTTGGTTGCGTCAGGGTCAATGGAGACCCAGTACTTC.

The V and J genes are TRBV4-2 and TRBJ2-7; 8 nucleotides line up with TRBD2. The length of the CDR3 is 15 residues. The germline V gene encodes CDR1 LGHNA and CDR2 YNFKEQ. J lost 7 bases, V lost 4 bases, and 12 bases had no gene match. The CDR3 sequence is CASSRDSGGSIEQYF. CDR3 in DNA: TGTGCCAGCAGCCGAGACAGCGGGGGCTCTATTGAGCAGTACTTC.

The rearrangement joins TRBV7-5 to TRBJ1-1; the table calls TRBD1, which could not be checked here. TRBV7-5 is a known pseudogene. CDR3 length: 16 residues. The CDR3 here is CVRRRAGNWTNTEAFF. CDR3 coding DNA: TGTGTCAGAAGGCGTGCAGGGAATTGGACGAACACTGAAGCTTTCTTT.